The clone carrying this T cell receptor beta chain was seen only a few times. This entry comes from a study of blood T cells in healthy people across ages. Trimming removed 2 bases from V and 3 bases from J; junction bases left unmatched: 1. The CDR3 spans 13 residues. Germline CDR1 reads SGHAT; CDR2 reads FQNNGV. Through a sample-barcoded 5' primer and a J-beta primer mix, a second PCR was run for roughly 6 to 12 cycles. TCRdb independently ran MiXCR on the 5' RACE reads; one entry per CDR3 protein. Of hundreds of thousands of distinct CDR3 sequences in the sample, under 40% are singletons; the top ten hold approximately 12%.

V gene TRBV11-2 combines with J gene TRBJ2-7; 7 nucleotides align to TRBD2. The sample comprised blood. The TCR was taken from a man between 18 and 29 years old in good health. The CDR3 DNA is TGTGCCAGCAGCTTACGGGAGGACTACGAGCAGTACTTC. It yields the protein CASSLREDYEQYF.